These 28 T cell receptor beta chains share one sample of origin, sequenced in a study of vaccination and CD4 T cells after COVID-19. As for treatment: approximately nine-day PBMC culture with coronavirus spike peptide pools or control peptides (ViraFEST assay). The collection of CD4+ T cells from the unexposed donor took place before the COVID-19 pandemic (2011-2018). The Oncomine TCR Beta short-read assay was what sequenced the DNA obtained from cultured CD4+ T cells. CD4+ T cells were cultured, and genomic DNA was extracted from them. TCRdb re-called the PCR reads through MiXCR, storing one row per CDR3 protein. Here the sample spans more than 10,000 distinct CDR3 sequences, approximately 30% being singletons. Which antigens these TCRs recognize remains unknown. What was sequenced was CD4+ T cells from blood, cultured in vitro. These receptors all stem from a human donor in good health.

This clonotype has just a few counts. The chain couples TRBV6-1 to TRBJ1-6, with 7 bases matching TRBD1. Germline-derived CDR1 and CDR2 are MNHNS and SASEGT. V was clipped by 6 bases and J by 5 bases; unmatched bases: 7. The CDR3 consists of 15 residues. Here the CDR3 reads CASSAWGTDNSPLHF. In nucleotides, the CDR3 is TGTGCCAGCAGCGCCTGGGGGACAGATAATTCACCCCTCCACTTT.

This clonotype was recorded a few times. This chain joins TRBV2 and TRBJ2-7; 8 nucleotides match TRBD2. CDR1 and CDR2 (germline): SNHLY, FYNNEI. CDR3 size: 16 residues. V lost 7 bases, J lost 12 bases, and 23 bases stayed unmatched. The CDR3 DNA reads TGTGCCAGCACCGAGCTCCCCACTAGCGGAGGGGTTGGGGGGTACTTC. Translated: CASTELPTSGGVGGYF.

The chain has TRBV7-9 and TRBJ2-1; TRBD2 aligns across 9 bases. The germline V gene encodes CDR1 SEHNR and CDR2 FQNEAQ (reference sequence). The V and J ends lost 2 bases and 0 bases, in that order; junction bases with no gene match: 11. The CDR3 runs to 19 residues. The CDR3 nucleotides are TGTGCCAGCAGCTTAACTGGGGGCAATAGCGGGGGCTCCTACAATGAGCAGTTCTTC. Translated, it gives CASSLTGGNSGGSYNEQFF.

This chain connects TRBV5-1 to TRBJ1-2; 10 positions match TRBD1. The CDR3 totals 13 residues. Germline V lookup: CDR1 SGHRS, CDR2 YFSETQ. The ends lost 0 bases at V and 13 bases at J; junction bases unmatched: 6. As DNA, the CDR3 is TGCGCCAGCAGCTTGGGACAGGGGGCCTTCCTCACCTTC. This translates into CASSLGQGAFLTF.

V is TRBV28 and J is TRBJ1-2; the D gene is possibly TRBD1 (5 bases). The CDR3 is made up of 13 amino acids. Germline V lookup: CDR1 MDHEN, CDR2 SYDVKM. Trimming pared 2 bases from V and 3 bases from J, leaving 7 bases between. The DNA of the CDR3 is TGTGCCAGCAGTTTAAGCAGGGACTATGGCTACACCTTC. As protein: CASSLSRDYGYTF.

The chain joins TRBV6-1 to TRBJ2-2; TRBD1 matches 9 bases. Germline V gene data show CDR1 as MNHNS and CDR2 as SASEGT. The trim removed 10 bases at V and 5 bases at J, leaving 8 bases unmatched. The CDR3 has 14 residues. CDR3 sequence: CATEDRGHTGELFF. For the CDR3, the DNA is TGTGCCACCGAGGACAGGGGTCATACCGGGGAGCTGTTTTTT.

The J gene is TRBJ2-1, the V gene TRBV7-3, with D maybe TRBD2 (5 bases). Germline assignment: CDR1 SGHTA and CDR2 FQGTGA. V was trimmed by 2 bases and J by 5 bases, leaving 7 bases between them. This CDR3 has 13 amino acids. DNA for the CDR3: TGTGCCAGCAGCTTAGGGCGGGACAATGAGCAGTTCTTC. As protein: CASSLGRDNEQFF.

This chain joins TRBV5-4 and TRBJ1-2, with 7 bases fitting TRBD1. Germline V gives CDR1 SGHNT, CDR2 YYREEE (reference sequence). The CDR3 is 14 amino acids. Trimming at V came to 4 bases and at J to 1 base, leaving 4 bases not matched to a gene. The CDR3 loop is CASSQGTDNYGYTF. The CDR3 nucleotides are TGTGCCAGCAGCCAGGGGACAGATAACTATGGCTACACCTTC.

CDR3 nucleotides: TGTGCCAGCAGTTCTAGCGGAGAGGGAACCGGGGAGCTGTTTTTT. Translated, it gives CASSSSGEGTGELFF. The V call is TRBV6-5, the J call TRBJ2-2; 7 bases line up with TRBD2. Germline V gene sequence: CDR1 MNHEY, CDR2 SVGAGI. There are 15 residues in the CDR3. The V gene end was trimmed by 4 bases and the J gene end by 5 bases; junction bases not matched to a gene: 7.

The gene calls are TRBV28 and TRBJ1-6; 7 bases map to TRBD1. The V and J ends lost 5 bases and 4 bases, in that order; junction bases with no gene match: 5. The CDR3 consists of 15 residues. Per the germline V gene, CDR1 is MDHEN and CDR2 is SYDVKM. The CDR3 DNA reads TGTGCCAGCAGTGGGGGACAGTCATATAATTCACCCCTCCACTTT. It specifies CASSGGQSYNSPLHF.

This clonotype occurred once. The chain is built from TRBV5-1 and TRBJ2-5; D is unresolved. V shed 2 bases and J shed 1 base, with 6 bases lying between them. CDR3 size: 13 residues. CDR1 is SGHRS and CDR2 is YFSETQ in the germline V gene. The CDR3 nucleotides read TGCGCCAGCAGCTTTAACTCCCAAGAGACCCAGTACTTC. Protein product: CASSFNSQETQYF.

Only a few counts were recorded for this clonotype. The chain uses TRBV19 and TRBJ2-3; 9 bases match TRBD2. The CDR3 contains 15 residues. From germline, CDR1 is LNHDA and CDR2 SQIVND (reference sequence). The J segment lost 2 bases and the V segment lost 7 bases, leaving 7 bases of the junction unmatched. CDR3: CASTLSGSYTDTQYF. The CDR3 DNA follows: TGTGCCAGTACCCTTAGCGGGAGCTACACAGATACGCAGTATTTT.

CDR3 sequence reads: CASSSDVDNEQFF. Here the CDR3 DNA reads TGTGCCAGCAGCTCCGACGTTGACAATGAGCAGTTCTTC. V usage is TRBV7-3 and J usage is TRBJ2-1; D is ambiguous. The V end was cut by 4 bases, the J end by 5 bases, with 9 bases between. This CDR3 region has 13 residues. Germline CDR1 and CDR2: SGHTA and FQGTGA.

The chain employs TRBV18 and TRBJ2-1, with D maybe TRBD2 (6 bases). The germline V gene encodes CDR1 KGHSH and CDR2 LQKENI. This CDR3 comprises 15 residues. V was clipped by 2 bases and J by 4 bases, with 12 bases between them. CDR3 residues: CASSPMVAVYNEQFF. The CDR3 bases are TGTGCCAGCTCACCAATGGTAGCGGTGTACAATGAGCAGTTCTTC.

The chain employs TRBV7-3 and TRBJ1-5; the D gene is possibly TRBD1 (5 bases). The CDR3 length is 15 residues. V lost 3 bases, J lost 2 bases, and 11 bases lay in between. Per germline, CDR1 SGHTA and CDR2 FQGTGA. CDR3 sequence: CASSFCQGRNQPQHF. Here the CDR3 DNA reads TGTGCCAGCAGCTTCTGTCAGGGTCGCAATCAGCCCCAGCATTTT.

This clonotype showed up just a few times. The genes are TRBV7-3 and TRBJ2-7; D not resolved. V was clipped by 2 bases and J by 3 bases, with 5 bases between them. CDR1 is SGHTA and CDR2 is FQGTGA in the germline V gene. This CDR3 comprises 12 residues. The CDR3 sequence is CASSLLYYEQYF. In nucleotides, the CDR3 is TGTGCCAGCAGCTTACTCTACTACGAGCAGTACTTC. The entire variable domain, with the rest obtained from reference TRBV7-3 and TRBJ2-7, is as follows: GAGVSQTPSNKVTEKGKYVELRCDPISGHTALYWYRQSLGQGPEFLIYFQGTGAADDSGLPNDRFFAVRPEGSVSTLKIQRTERGDSAVYLCASSLLYYEQYFGPGTRLTVT.

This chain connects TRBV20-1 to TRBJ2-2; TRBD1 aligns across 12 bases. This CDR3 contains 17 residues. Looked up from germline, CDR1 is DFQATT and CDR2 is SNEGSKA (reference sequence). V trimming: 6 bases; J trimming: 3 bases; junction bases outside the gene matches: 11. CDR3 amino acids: CSARAGTGGVDTGELFF. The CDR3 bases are TGCAGTGCCCGCGCCGGGACAGGGGGCGTAGACACCGGGGAGCTGTTTTTT.

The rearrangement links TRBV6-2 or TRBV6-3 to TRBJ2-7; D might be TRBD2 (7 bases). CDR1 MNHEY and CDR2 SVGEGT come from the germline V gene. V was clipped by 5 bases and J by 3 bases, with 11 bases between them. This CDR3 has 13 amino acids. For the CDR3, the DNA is TGTGCCAGCAGTCGCGGGGGCTTCTACGAGCAGTACTTC. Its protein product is CASSRGGFYEQYF.

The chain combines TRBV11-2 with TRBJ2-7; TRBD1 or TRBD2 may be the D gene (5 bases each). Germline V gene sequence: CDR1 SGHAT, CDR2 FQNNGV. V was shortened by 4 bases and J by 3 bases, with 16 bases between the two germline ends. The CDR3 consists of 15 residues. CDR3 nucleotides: TGTGCCAGCAGCTCCCTCCGGGGCAGAAACTACGAGCAGTACTTC. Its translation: CASSSLRGRNYEQYF.

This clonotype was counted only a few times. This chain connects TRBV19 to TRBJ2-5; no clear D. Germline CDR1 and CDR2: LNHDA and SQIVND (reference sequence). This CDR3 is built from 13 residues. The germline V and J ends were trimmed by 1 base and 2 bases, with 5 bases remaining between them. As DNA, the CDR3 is TGTGCCAGTAGTATAGGGTGGCAAGAGACCCAGTACTTC. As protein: CASSIGWQETQYF.

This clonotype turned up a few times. CDR3 nucleotide sequence: TGCAGTGCTAGAGACCCAGGGACGGGCCGTCCGGAGACCCAGTACTTC. It translates to CSARDPGTGRPETQYF. V gene TRBV20-1 combines with J gene TRBJ2-5; either TRBD1 or TRBD2 may supply D (5 bases each). CDR1 and CDR2 from the germline V gene are DFQATT and SNEGSKA (reference sequence). The CDR3 length is 16 residues. V dropped 0 bases and J dropped 5 bases, with 19 bases sitting between them.

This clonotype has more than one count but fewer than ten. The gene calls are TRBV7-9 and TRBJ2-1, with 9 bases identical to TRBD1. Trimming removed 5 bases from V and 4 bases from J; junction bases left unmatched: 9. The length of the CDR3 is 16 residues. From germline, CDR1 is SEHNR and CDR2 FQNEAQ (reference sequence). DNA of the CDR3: TGTGCCAGCAGCCTGATGACAGGGGGTTCATACAATGAGCAGTTCTTC. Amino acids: CASSLMTGGSYNEQFF. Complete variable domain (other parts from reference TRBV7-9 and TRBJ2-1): DTGVSQNPRHKITKRGQNVTFRCDPISEHNRLYWYRQTLGQGPEFLTYFQNEAQLEKSRLLSDRFSAERPKGSFSTLEIQRTEQGDSAMYLCASSLMTGGSYNEQFFGPGTRLTVL.

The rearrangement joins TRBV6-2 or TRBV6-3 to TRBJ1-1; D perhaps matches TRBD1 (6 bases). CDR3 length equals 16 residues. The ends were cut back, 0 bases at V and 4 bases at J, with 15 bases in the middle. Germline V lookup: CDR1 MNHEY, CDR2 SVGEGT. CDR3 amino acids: CASSYSTGLEVTEAFF. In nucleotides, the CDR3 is TGTGCCAGCAGTTACTCTACAGGGCTTGAGGTCACTGAAGCTTTCTTT.

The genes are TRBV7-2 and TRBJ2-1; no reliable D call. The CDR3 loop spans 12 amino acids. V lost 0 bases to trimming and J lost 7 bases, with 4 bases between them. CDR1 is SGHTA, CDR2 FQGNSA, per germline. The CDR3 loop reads CASSLASNEQFF. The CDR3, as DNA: TGTGCCAGCAGCTTAGCGTCGAATGAGCAGTTCTTC.

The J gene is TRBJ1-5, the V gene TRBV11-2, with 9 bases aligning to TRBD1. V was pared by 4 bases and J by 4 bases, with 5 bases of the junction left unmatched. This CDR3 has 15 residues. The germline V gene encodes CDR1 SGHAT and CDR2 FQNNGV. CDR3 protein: CASSSGQGPNQPQHF. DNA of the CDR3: TGTGCCAGCAGCTCCGGACAGGGGCCAAATCAGCCCCAGCATTTT.

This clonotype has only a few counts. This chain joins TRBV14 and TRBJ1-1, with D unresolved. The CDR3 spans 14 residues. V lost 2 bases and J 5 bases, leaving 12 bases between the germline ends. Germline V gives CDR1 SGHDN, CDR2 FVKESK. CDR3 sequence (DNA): TGTGCCAGCAGCCAAAGGTTGGTGGCTACTGAAGCTTTCTTT. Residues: CASSQRLVATEAFF.

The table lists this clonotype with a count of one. CDR3 DNA: TGTGCCAGCAGCGTCACAGGGGAGGGCGGCTACACCTTC. This encodes CASSVTGEGGYTF. V gene TRBV9 combines with J gene TRBJ1-2; 7 positions match TRBD1. The germline V gene has CDR1 SGDLS and CDR2 YYNGEE. V gave up 2 bases and J gave up 8 bases; unmatched junction bases: 6. CDR3 length equals 13 residues.

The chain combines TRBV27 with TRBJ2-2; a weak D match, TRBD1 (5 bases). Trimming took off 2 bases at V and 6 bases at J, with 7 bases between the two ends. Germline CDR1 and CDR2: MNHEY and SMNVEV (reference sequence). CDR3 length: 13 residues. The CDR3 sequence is CASSLPTAGELFF. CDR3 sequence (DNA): TGTGCCAGCAGTTTACCGACAGCCGGGGAGCTGTTTTTT.